The entry below describes one T cell receptor (beta chain). These data originate in a study of regulatory T cells in long-lasting Graves disease. Arm-PCR of CDR3 regions with iRepertoire HTBI primers generated TCR beta libraries. TCRdb recomputed calls from the multiplex PCR reads with MiXCR, one row per CDR3 protein. This sample carries 400,000 to 650,000 distinct CDR3 sequences, roughly 16% of them seen once, and the ten largest clones take 20% to 25%. The CDR3 is 17 amino acids. Germline CDR1 SGDLS, CDR2 YYNGEE. Trimming at V came to 4 bases and at J to 6 bases, leaving 12 bases not matched to a gene. This sample's time point: newly diagnosed GD, antithyroid drugs for less than 3 months. PBMC-derived RNA was used for the TCR library. These data also formed part of another study, on T cells in Graves' hyperthyroidism and ophthalmopathy. That report notes: The HTBI primer set drove a first-round RT-PCR of the TCR CDR3.

This clonotype was sampled from a woman aged 35-65 years with Graves disease. This specimen consisted of peripheral blood mononuclear cells (PBMCs), obtained at new diagnosis, from a patient treated with antithyroid drugs. The chain combines TRBV9 with TRBJ2-3; 12 bases are a match to TRBD2. The chain's CDR3 is CASSQMGLAGGADTQYF. For the CDR3, the DNA is TGTGCCAGCAGCCAAATGGGGCTAGCGGGGGGGGCGGATACGCAGTATTTT. The full variable domain, completed using reference TRBV9 and TRBJ2-3, is DSGVTQTPKHLITATGQRVTLRCSPRSGDLSVYWYQQSLDQGLQFLIQYYNGEERAKGNILERFSAQQFPDLHSELNLSSLELGDSALYFCASSQMGLAGGADTQYFGPGTRLTVL.